This is a list of T cell receptor beta chains from one sample in a study of T-cell memory formation after mild COVID-19. From the 5' RACE reads, TCRdb called clonotypes with MiXCR, one entry per CDR3 protein. The sample contains approximately 480,000 distinct CDR3 sequences, approximately 18% of which appear only once. Sequenced: PBMCs or a T cell subset sorted from them (not recorded which). These receptors were taken from an adult woman who had mild COVID-19 (a few samples of this study predate the infection). Cell type and time point are not known. The CDR3 runs from the conserved cysteine through the conserved F or W. The order of the fields is clone size, D gene, J gene, V gene, CDR3 DNA, CDR3 protein. D genes are given only for firm matches. Size is stated for part of the rows, as once, few or many counts, or as a class when the clone is expanded.

size: few; D: TRBD1; J: TRBJ2-1; V: TRBV12-5; DNA: TGTGCTAGTGGTTTGGACAGGGGCAATGAGCAGTTCTTC; CDR3: CASGLDRGNEQFF
size: .; D: .; J: TRBJ1-5; V: TRBV5-4; DNA: TGTGCCAGCAGCTTGGGAGGAGTCGGGGGTCAGCCCCAGCATTTT; CDR3: CASSLGGVGGQPQHF
size: few; D: .; J: TRBJ2-3; V: TRBV7-6; DNA: TGTGCCAGCAGCACGGGGCTGAACACAGATACGCAGTATTTT; CDR3: CASSTGLNTDTQYF
size: .; D: TRBD2; J: TRBJ2-7; V: TRBV4-1; DNA: TGCGCCAGCAGCCAAGATCCTAGCGGGGGGTCCTACGAGCAGTACTTC; CDR3: CASSQDPSGGSYEQYF
size: .; D: TRBD1; J: TRBJ1-2; V: TRBV12-3/TRBV12-4; DNA: TGTGCCAGCAGTTTTCCGGGACAGGACTATGGCTACACCTTC; CDR3: CASSFPGQDYGYTF
size: .; D: .; J: TRBJ2-2; V: TRBV7-8; DNA: TGTGCCAGCAGCTTAGCGCACTCCCAAAGGGAGCTGTTTTTT; CDR3: CASSLAHSQRELFF
size: few; D: .; J: TRBJ1-5; V: TRBV27; DNA: TGTGCCAGCAGAGGCCTAGGTTCCGGCAATCAGCCCCAGCATTTT; CDR3: CASRGLGSGNQPQHF
size: few; D: .; J: TRBJ2-3; V: TRBV30; DNA: TGTGCCTGGAGTGTCGGGGCGACTGAATGGCCTGAAGATACGCAGTATTTT; CDR3: CAWSVGATEWPEDTQYF
size: .; D: .; J: TRBJ2-1; V: TRBV7-8; DNA: TGTGCCAGCAGCAGTCGGTCCTACAATGAGCAGTTCTTC; CDR3: CASSSRSYNEQFF
size: few; D: .; J: TRBJ2-3; V: TRBV12-3/TRBV12-4; DNA: TGTGCCAGCAGTCGATCGGACGGCACAGATACGCAGTATTTT; CDR3: CASSRSDGTDTQYF
size: .; D: .; J: TRBJ2-7; V: TRBV20-1; DNA: TGCAGTGGGATTACGGGACTTACCTACGAGCAGTACTTC; CDR3: CSGITGLTYEQYF
size: .; D: .; J: TRBJ2-3; V: TRBV21-1; DNA: TGTGCCAGCAGCAAAGACCTAGCGCGGGAAGATACGCAGTATTTT; CDR3: CASSKDLAREDTQYF
size: few; D: TRBD1; J: TRBJ2-7; V: TRBV12-3/TRBV12-4; DNA: TGTGCCAGCAGTTTAGGTCAGGGGGTCCCCTCCTACGAGCAGTACTTC; CDR3: CASSLGQGVPSYEQYF
size: .; D: .; J: TRBJ2-5; V: TRBV6-5; DNA: TGTGCCAGCAGTTACCCGGGGGGCGGGGAGACCCAGTACTTC; CDR3: CASSYPGGGETQYF